This TCR beta chain originates from a study of CXCR3-negative and CXCR3-positive naive CD8 T cells. Study findings and constraints: Comparably high diversity marked both naive subsets, whereas memory CD8+ cells had much lower diversity.

The CDR3 contains 15 residues. From germline, CDR1 is MGHRA and CDR2 YSYEKL. CD45RO-CCR7+CD27+CD95- marked naive CD8+ T cells. Libraries of TRB cDNA were made by 5' RACE and carried UMIs. TCRdb reprocessed the 5' RACE reads; each CDR3 protein has one entry and no DNA is given. Its clone listing holds 75,000 to 100,000 distinct CDR3 sequences. To note about this clonotype: Its antigen remains unidentified.

The V gene is TRBV4-1, the J gene TRBJ1-5; TCRdb proposes TRBD1, but this gene call is untestable without DNA. What was sequenced was naive CXCR3- CD8+ T cells from blood. Sample subset: CD45RO-CCR7+CD27+CD95- naive CD8+ T cells lacking CXCR3 (TNR3-). This receptor was identified in a human donor in good health. Some clones in this sample may be carry-over from other donors' samples. The CDR3 protein is CASSPLRTDGRPQHF.